This T cell receptor beta chain was sequenced in a study of blood T cell repertoires in COVID-19. The length of the CDR3 is 15 residues. V lost 5 bases and J lost 0, with 13 bases in between. Germline CDR1 reads SGHVS; CDR2 reads FNYEAQ. Profiling relied on immunoSEQ multiplex PCR, and the TCRdb table lists in-frame clones only, not all of them. The sample shows about 87,000 clones, about 85% of them seen only once. Patients at the Seattle site were enrolled during active infection and followed longitudinally. The genes are TRBV7-6 and TRBJ2-5; TRBD2 is a possible D gene (6 bases). The receptor was isolated from an elderly woman with COVID-19, enrolled during active disease. The sample taken for sequencing was peripheral blood. This CDR3 reads CASSPLARNQETQYF. In nucleotides, the CDR3 is TGTGCCAGCAGCCCCCTAGCGCGAAACCAAGAGACCCAGTACTTC.